The 32 T cell receptor beta chains below all came from one sample that was sequenced in a study of cytomegalovirus exposure and HLA in healthy donors. Both 60 Vbeta primers and 13 Jbeta primers went into the PCR. Sequencing was performed with immunoSEQ multiplex PCR; in TCRdb, only in-frame clones are kept and a portion is missing. The sample holds about 160,000 clones, roughly 77% seen once. Sequenced sample: PBMCs. These receptors were obtained from a man aged 30 to 39 in good health and CMV-seropositive.

The V gene is TRBV4-1, the J gene TRBJ2-1, with 10 positions matching TRBD2. The CDR3 totals 18 residues. V was pared by 1 base and J by 8 bases, with 14 bases of the junction left unmatched. Germline loops: CDR1 MGHRA, CDR2 YSYEKL. CDR3 bases: TGCGCCAGCAGCCAAGTTTCGGCGGCTAGCGGGGGAATCGATGAGCAGTTCTTC. This encodes CASSQVSAASGGIDEQFF.

This clone was seen only a few times. This sequence joins TRBV27 and TRBJ1-1, with TRBD1 as a possible D gene (6 bases). The CDR3 contains 12 residues. Trimming stripped 6 bases from V and 2 bases from J, with 7 bases between. Per the germline V gene, CDR1 is MNHEY and CDR2 is SMNVEV (reference sequence). The DNA of the CDR3 is TGTGCCAGCAGGACAGGTAACACTGAAGCTTTCTTT. It translates to CASRTGNTEAFF.

J is TRBJ1-4 and V is TRBV28, with D possibly matching TRBD1 (6 bases). Germline assignment: CDR1 MDHEN and CDR2 SYDVKM. Trimming cost V 4 bases and J 7 bases, with 22 bases left between them. The CDR3 is 17 residues long. Written as DNA, the CDR3 is TGTGCCAGCAGTTCCCCAAGTTCCGGGGGGCGCGGTGAAAAACTGTTTTTT. This translates into CASSSPSSGGRGEKLFF.

This clone was counted a single time. This chain uses TRBV11-2 with TRBJ2-7; 10 bases match TRBD1. The CDR3 runs 17 residues. V was clipped by 6 bases and J by 4 bases; unmatched bases: 15. Germline CDR1 and CDR2: SGHAT and FQNNGV. The CDR3 sequence: CASRSSLRDRGKYEQYF. The CDR3 DNA reads as TGTGCCAGCAGATCTTCCCTCCGGGACAGGGGAAAATACGAGCAGTACTTC.

The chain carries TRBV5-1 and TRBJ1-2; D is undetermined. The ends were cut back, 0 bases at V and 6 bases at J, with 15 bases in the middle. Germline V CDR1 and CDR2: SGHRS, YFSETQ. The CDR3 length is 15 residues. For the CDR3, the DNA is TGCGCCAGCAGCTTGGTAGCGGGAGCACTCGATGGCTACACCTTC. This sequence encodes CASSLVAGALDGYTF.

The rearrangement links TRBV6-5 to TRBJ2-1; D call uncertain. Germline CDR1 reads MNHEY; CDR2 reads SVGAGI. Trimming shortened V by 1 base and J by 7 bases, and 8 bases separated the two germline ends. The CDR3 length is 13 residues. The CDR3 region has the DNA TGTGCCAGCAGTTACTATTCGCGGAATGAGCAGTTCTTC. Translating gives CASSYYSRNEQFF.

This clone was observed a few times. V and J are TRBV7-9 and TRBJ2-1, with 10 bases lining up with TRBD1. The V segment lost 6 bases and the J segment 4 bases; nucleotides outside the gene matches: 18. In germline, CDR1 is SEHNR, CDR2 FQNEAQ (reference sequence). The CDR3 contains 19 residues. DNA for the CDR3: TGTGCCAGCAGACAACTAATCCCTGGGGGACAGGGGATTTACAATGAGCAGTTCTTC. Translation: CASRQLIPGGQGIYNEQFF.

The chain combines TRBV19 with TRBJ1-5; D possibly corresponds to TRBD1 (5 bases). CDR3 size: 16 residues. Per germline, CDR1 LNHDA and CDR2 SQIVND (reference sequence). The ends were cut back, 6 bases at V and 6 bases at J, with 21 bases in the middle. CDR3 sequence: CASRRGGSGVGQPQHF. For the CDR3, the DNA is TGTGCCAGTAGGAGGGGCGGCAGCGGGGTAGGTCAGCCCCAGCATTTT.

The rearrangement links TRBV5-1 to TRBJ2-7; 8 bases align to TRBD1. J gave up 5 bases and V 4 bases, and 8 bases lay outside the gene matches. Germline CDR1 and CDR2: SGHRS and YFSETQ. The CDR3 spans 14 residues. The CDR3 coding sequence is TGCGCCAGCAGCAAAGGGCAGGGGGCCCACGAGCAGTACTTC. This sequence encodes CASSKGQGAHEQYF.

The V gene is TRBV27, the J gene TRBJ2-7, with TRBD2 matching over 7 bases. CDR1 is MNHEY, CDR2 SMNVEV, per germline (reference sequence). The V gene end was trimmed by 4 bases and the J gene end by 2 bases; junction bases not matched to a gene: 8. The CDR3 spans 15 residues. The CDR3 is CASSSPWEGTYEQYF. CDR3 nucleotides: TGTGCCAGCAGTTCCCCCTGGGAGGGAACCTACGAGCAGTACTTC.

The chain links TRBV2 to TRBJ2-3; 8 nucleotides agree with TRBD1. J gave up 2 bases and V 11 bases, and 3 bases lay outside the gene matches. CDR3 length: 12 residues. Germline CDR1 and CDR2: SNHLY and FYNNEI. Written as DNA, the CDR3 is TGTGCCGGACAGGGTGACACAGATACGCAGTATTTT. Protein sequence: CAGQGDTDTQYF.

The genes are TRBV19 and TRBJ1-1, with a weak D call TRBD1 (6 bases). Per the germline V gene, CDR1 is LNHDA and CDR2 is SQIVND (reference sequence). V was clipped by 3 bases and J by 8 bases, with 7 bases between them. The CDR3 covers 11 residues. The CDR3, as DNA: TGTGCCAGTAGTATGGACAGAGAAGCTTTCTTT. It yields the protein CASSMDREAFF. The complete variable domain, with remaining parts taken from reference TRBV19 and TRBJ1-1, reads DGGITQSPKYLFRKEGQNVTLSCEQNLNHDAMYWYRQDPGQGLRLIYYSQIVNDFQKGDIAEGYSVSREKKESFPLTVTSAQKNPTAFYLCASSMDREAFFGQGTRLTVV.

This CDR3 is CASSKDRFNQPQHF. The CDR3 nucleotides read TGTGCCAGTAGTAAGGACAGATTCAATCAGCCCCAGCATTTT. The chain couples TRBV19 to TRBJ1-5; D perhaps matches TRBD1 (6 bases). CDR1 and CDR2 from the germline V gene are LNHDA and SQIVND (reference sequence). This CDR3 region has 14 residues. V lost 4 bases and J lost 3, with 10 bases in between.

The gene calls are TRBV5-5 and TRBJ2-5; 11 bases are shared with TRBD1. CDR3 length: 14 residues. The trim removed 4 bases at V and 5 bases at J, leaving 4 bases unmatched. The germline CDR1 and CDR2 sequences are SGHKS and YYEKEE (reference sequence). This CDR3 reads CASSRTGGTETQYF. In DNA, the CDR3 is TGTGCCAGCAGCCGGACAGGGGGCACGGAGACCCAGTACTTC.

V usage is TRBV6-5 and J usage is TRBJ1-2; the D gene is possibly TRBD1 (6 bases). CDR1 and CDR2 from the germline V gene are MNHEY and SVGAGI. Trimming cost V 2 bases and J 5 bases, with 12 bases left between them. CDR3 length equals 14 residues. This CDR3 is CASSYGTGRYGYTF. Here the CDR3 DNA reads TGTGCCAGCAGTTACGGTACAGGGCGGTATGGCTACACCTTC.

The chain couples TRBV27 to TRBJ1-1, with a possible D match to TRBD1 (5 bases). The CDR3 extends over 16 amino acids. The germline gives CDR1 MNHEY, CDR2 SMNVEV (reference sequence). V dropped 7 bases and J dropped 3 bases, with 21 bases sitting between them. The CDR3 region has the DNA TGTGCCAGCAAACCTTCCAGTGGGGGGGGACACACTGAAGCTTTCTTT. It translates to CASKPSSGGGHTEAFF.

V gene TRBV28 combines with J gene TRBJ2-5; 7 bases are shared with TRBD1. CDR3 length: 16 amino acids. Per the germline V gene, CDR1 is MDHEN and CDR2 is SYDVKM. V shed 5 bases and J 5 bases; nucleotides not matched to a gene: 14. In DNA, the CDR3 is TGTGCCAGCAGTCCCTGGACAGGTGGGGGATTTGAGACCCAGTACTTC. Translated: CASSPWTGGGFETQYF.

The DNA of the CDR3 is TGCGCCAGCAGCCACGGGACAGACACCTACGAGCAGTACTTC. It codes for CASSHGTDTYEQYF. V and J are TRBV5-1 and TRBJ2-7, with 7 bases identical to TRBD1. The trim removed 4 bases at V and 2 bases at J, leaving 6 bases unmatched. This CDR3 comprises 14 residues. CDR1 is SGHRS, CDR2 YFSETQ, per germline. Based on the CDR3 plus reference TRBV5-1 and TRBJ2-7, the full variable domain is KAGVTQTPRYLIKTRGQQVTLSCSPISGHRSVSWYQQTPGQGLQFLFEYFSETQRNKGNFPGRFSGRQFSNSRSEMNVSTLELGDSALYLCASSHGTDTYEQYFGPGTRLTVT.

The chain uses TRBV5-1 and TRBJ2-1; D uncertain. Looked up from germline, CDR1 is SGHRS and CDR2 is YFSETQ. CDR3 size: 15 residues. V was shortened by 0 bases and J by 8 bases, with 15 bases between the two germline ends. The CDR3 spells CASSLGSSNGDEQFF. Here the CDR3 DNA reads TGCGCCAGCAGCTTGGGGAGTAGTAACGGCGATGAGCAGTTCTTC.

The chain employs TRBV5-4 and TRBJ1-6, with 7 bases lining up with TRBD1. The germline CDR1 and CDR2 sequences are SGHNT and YYREEE (reference sequence). V gave up 4 bases and J gave up 8 bases; unmatched junction bases: 3. CDR3 size: 13 residues. CDR3 in DNA: TGTGCCAGCAGCCTAGACAGGGATTCACCCCTCCACTTT. Its protein product is CASSLDRDSPLHF.

The V gene is TRBV6-1, the J gene TRBJ1-4, with D possibly TRBD1 on 5 matching bases. Germline CDR1 reads MNHNS; CDR2 reads SASEGT. V gave up 2 bases and J gave up 5 bases, with 9 bases separating them. The CDR3 is 14 residues long. CDR3 sequence (DNA): TGTGCCAGCAGTGAATCGGGACTGAATGAAAAACTGTTTTTT. This sequence encodes CASSESGLNEKLFF.

The chain has TRBV19 and TRBJ1-2, with TRBD1 matching over 10 bases. The CDR3 runs to 18 residues. The V and J ends lost 1 base and 2 bases, in that order; junction bases with no gene match: 10. Per germline, CDR1 LNHDA and CDR2 SQIVND (reference sequence). The CDR3 is CASSIVTPGQGMNYGYTF. CDR3 DNA sequence: TGTGCCAGTAGTATAGTCACCCCGGGACAGGGGATGAACTATGGCTACACCTTC.

The chain has TRBV27 and TRBJ1-6, with TRBD1 as a possible D gene (5 bases). The V gene's germline CDR1 is MNHEY and CDR2 SMNVEV (reference sequence). V lost 5 bases to trimming and J lost 6 bases, with 8 bases between them. The CDR3 spans 13 residues. CDR3 sequence: CASSPTVNSPLHF. DNA for the CDR3: TGTGCCAGCAGTCCGACAGTTAATTCACCCCTCCACTTT.

This chain joins TRBV5-1 and TRBJ2-7; 7 bases fit TRBD1. The CDR3 loop spans 15 amino acids. Germline loops: CDR1 SGHRS, CDR2 YFSETQ. J lost 3 bases, V lost 4 bases, and 10 bases had no gene match. The CDR3 sequence: CASSPGQSFLYEQYF. The CDR3 nucleotides are TGCGCCAGCAGCCCGGGACAGAGTTTTCTCTACGAGCAGTACTTC.

There are a few counts of this clone. The chain carries TRBV4-3 and TRBJ2-3; no firm D call. Trimming cost V 5 bases and J 2 bases, with 11 bases left between them. Germline V gene data show CDR1 as LGHNA and CDR2 as YSLEER. The CDR3 length is 14 residues. The CDR3 is CASSSTGFTDTQYF. DNA of the CDR3: TGCGCCAGCAGCTCGACCGGGTTCACAGATACGCAGTATTTT.

This rearrangement joins TRBV6-5 to TRBJ1-1; the D gene is possibly TRBD1 (5 bases). This CDR3 has 13 amino acids. Per the germline V gene, CDR1 is MNHEY and CDR2 is SVGAGI. Trimming took off 5 bases at V and 4 bases at J, with 11 bases between the two ends. The CDR3 here is CASSPPGSTEAFF. The CDR3 DNA is TGTGCCAGCAGTCCACCAGGGTCCACTGAAGCTTTCTTT.

The V gene is TRBV11-2, the J gene TRBJ2-3, with 7 positions matching TRBD2. After removal of 5 bases from V and 4 bases from J, the junction contained 12 bases not matched to a gene. The CDR3 has 16 residues. CDR1 and CDR2 from the germline V gene are SGHAT and FQNNGV. Here the CDR3 reads CASSPSPLTSPDTQYF. The CDR3 DNA sequence: TGTGCCAGCAGCCCCTCCCCCCTGACTAGCCCAGATACGCAGTATTTT.

The chain uses TRBV4-1 and TRBJ2-3; D is unresolved. Germline CDR1 MGHRA, CDR2 YSYEKL. V lost 0 bases and J 0 bases, leaving 4 bases between the germline ends. This CDR3 spans 14 amino acids. The DNA for the CDR3 is TGCGCCAGCAGCCAAGAGGCTAGCACAGATACGCAGTATTTT. Translated: CASSQEASTDTQYF.

V is TRBV4-1 and J is TRBJ1-5; 9 bases map to TRBD1. Trimming cost V 1 base and J 6 bases; bases outside gene matches: 7. This CDR3 region has 16 residues. Germline V lookup: CDR1 MGHRA, CDR2 YSYEKL. CDR3 DNA: TGCGCCAGCAGCCAAGCGGGACAGGGTCTAGGTCAGCCCCAGCATTTT. As protein: CASSQAGQGLGQPQHF.

CDR3 coding DNA: TGTGCCACCAGCAGAGATCCAGCGGGGCTCCGGAATACGCAGTATTTT. Protein product: CATSRDPAGLRNTQYF. The V gene is TRBV15, the J gene TRBJ2-3, with 7 bases aligning to TRBD2. CDR1 is LNHNV and CDR2 is YYDKDF in the germline V gene (reference sequence). The CDR3 length is 16 residues. J was trimmed by 7 bases and V by 0 bases; bases with no gene match: 10.

V is TRBV19 and J is TRBJ1-5; no clear D. The V end was cut by 9 bases, the J end by 3 bases, with 3 bases between. There are 10 residues in the CDR3. CDR1 is LNHDA, CDR2 SQIVND, per germline (reference sequence). CDR3 nucleotide sequence: TGTGCCAGCTTCAATCAGCCCCAGCATTTT. Amino acid sequence: CASFNQPQHF.

The J gene is TRBJ2-3, the V gene TRBV25-1, with 9 bases lining up with TRBD2. Germline-derived CDR1 and CDR2 are MGHDK and SYGVNS. The CDR3 runs 15 residues. V shed 4 bases and J 6 bases; nucleotides not matched to a gene: 8. CDR3 residues: CASSATGLAADTQYF. For the CDR3, the DNA is TGTGCCAGCAGTGCTACGGGACTAGCAGCGGATACGCAGTATTTT.